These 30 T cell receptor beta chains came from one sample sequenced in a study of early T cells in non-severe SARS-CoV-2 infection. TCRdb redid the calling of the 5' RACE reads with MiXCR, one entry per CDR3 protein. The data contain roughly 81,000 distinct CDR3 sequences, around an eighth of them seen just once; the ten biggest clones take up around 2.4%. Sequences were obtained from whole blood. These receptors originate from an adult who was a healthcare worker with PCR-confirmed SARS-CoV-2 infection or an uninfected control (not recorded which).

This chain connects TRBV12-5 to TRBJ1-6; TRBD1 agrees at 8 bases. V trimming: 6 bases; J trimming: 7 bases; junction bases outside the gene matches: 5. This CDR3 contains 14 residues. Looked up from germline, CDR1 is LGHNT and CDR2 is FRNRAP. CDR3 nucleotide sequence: TGTGCTAGTGGACCCGGACAGGGAAATTCACCCCTCCACTTT. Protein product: CASGPGQGNSPLHF.

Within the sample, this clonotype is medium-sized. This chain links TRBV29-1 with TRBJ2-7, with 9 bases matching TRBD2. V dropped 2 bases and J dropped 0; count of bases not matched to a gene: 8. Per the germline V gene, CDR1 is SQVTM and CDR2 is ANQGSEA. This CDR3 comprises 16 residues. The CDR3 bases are TGCAGCGTTGAACCAGGAGCGGGAGGCGACTCCTACGAGCAGTACTTC. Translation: CSVEPGAGGDSYEQYF.

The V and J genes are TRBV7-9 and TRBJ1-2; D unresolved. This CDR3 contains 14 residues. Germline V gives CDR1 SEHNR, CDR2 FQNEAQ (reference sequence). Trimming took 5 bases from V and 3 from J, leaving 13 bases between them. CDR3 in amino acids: CASSREDWDYGYTF. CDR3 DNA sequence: TGTGCCAGCAGCAGGGAAGATTGGGACTATGGCTACACCTTC.

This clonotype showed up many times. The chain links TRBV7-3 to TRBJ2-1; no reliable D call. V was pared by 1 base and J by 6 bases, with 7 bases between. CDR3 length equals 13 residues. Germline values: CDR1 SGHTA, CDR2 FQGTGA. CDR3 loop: CASSLISVNEQFF. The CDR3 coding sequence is TGTGCCAGCAGCTTAATTTCCGTCAATGAGCAGTTCTTC. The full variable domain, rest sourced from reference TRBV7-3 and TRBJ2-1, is GAGVSQTPSNKVTEKGKYVELRCDPISGHTALYWYRQSLGQGPEFLIYFQGTGAADDSGLPNDRFFAVRPEGSVSTLKIQRTERGDSAVYLCASSLISVNEQFFGPGTRLTVL.

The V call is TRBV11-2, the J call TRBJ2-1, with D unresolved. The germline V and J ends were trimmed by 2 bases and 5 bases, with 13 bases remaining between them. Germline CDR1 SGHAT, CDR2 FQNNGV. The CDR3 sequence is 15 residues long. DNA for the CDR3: TGTGCCAGCAGCTTAACCCCTTCATCTGACAATGAGCAGTTCTTC. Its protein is CASSLTPSSDNEQFF.

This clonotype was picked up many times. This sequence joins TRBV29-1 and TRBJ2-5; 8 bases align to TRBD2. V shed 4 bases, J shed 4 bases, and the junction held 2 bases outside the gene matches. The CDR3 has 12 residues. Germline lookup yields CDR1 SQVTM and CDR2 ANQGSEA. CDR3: CSVGGLVETQYF. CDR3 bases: TGCAGCGTTGGGGGACTAGTAGAGACCCAGTACTTC.

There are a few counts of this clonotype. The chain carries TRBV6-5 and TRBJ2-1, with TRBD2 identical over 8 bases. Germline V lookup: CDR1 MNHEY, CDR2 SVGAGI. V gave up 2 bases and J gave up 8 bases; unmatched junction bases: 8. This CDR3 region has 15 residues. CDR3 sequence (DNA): TGTGCCAGCAGTTACCCGGGAGGGCCTTACTATGAGCAGTTCTTC. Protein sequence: CASSYPGGPYYEQFF.

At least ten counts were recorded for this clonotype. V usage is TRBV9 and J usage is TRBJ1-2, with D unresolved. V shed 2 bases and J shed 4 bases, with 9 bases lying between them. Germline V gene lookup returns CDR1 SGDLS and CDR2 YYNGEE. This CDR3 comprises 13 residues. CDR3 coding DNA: TGTGCCAGCAGCGTTCGGCTATCCTATGGCTACACCTTC. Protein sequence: CASSVRLSYGYTF.

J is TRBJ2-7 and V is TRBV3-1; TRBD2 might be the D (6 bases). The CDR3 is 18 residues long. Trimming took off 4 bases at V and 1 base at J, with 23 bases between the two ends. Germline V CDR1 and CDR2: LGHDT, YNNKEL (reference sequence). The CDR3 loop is CASSPTPRPAGKSYEQYF. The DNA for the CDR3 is TGTGCCAGCAGCCCGACTCCTCGACCGGCGGGAAAGTCCTACGAGCAGTACTTC.

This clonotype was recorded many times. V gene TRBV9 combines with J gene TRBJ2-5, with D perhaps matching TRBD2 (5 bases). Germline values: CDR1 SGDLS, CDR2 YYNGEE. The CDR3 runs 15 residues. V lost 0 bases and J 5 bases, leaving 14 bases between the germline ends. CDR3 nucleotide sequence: TGTGCCAGCAGCGTAGCTGAGGGAGTTTGGGAGACCCAGTACTTC. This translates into CASSVAEGVWETQYF.

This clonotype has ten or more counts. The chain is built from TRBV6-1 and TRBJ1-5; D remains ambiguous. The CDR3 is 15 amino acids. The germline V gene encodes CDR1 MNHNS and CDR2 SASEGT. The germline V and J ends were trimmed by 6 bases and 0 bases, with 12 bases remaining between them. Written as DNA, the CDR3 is TGTGCCAGCAGATGGGGATCGGATAGCAATCAGCCCCAGCATTTT. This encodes CASRWGSDSNQPQHF.

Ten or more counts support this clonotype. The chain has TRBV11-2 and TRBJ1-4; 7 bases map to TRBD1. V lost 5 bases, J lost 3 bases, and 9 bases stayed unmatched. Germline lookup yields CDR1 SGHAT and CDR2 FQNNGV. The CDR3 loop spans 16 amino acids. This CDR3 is CASSETGASANEKLFF. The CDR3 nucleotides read TGTGCCAGCAGCGAAACAGGGGCTTCGGCTAATGAAAAACTGTTTTTT.

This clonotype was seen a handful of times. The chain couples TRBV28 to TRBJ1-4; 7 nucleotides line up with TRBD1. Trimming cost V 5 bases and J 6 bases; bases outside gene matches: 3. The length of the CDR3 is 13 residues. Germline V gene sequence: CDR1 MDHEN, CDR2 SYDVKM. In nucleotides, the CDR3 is TGTGCCAGCAGTCCAGGGGGAGATGAAAAACTGTTTTTT. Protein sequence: CASSPGGDEKLFF. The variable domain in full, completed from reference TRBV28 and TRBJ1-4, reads DVKVTQSSRYLVKRTGEKVFLECVQDMDHENMFWYRQDPGLGLRLIYFSYDVKMKEKGDIPEGYSVSREKKERFSLILESASTNQTSMYLCASSPGGDEKLFFGSGTQLSVL.

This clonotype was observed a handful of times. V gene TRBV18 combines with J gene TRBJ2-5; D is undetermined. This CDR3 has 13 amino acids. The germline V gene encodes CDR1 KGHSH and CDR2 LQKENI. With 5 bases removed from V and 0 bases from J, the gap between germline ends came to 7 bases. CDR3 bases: TGTGCCAGCTCAGCGGCGTACCAAGAGACCCAGTACTTC. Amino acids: CASSAAYQETQYF.

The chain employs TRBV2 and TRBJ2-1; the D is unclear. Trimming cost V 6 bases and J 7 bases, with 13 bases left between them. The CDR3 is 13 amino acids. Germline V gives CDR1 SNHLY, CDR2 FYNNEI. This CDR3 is CASSLGLGNEQFF. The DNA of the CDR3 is TGTGCCAGCAGCCTCGGTCTCGGTAATGAGCAGTTCTTC.

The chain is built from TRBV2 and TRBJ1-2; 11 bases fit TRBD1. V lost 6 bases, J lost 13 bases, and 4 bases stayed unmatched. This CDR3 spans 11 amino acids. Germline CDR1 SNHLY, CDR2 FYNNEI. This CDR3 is CASRDRGRLTF. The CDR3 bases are TGTGCCAGCAGGGACAGGGGGCGTCTCACCTTC.

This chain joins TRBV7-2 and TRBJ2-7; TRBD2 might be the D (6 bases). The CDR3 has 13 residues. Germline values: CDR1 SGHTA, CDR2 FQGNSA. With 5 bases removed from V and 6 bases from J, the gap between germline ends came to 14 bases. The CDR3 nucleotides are TGTGCCAGCAGCCCCGCGCGGCGGGGCGAGCAGTACTTC. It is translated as CASSPARRGEQYF.

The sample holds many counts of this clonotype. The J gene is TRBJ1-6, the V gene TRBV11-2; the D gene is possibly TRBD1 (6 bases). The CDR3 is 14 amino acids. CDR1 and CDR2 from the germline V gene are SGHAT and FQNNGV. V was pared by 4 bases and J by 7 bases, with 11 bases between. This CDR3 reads CASSWTVKNSPLHF. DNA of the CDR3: TGTGCCAGCAGCTGGACAGTTAAAAATTCACCCCTCCACTTT.

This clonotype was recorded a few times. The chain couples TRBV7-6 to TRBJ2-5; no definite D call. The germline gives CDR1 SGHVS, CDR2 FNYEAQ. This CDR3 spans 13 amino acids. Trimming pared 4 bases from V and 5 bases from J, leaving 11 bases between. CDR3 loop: CASSSKPVETQYF. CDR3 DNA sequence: TGTGCCAGCAGCTCCAAACCAGTTGAGACCCAGTACTTC. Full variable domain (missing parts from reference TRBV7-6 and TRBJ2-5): GAGVSQSPRYKVTKRGQDVALRCDPISGHVSLYWYRQALGQGPEFLTYFNYEAQQDKSGLPNDRFSAERPEGSISTLTIQRTEQRDSAMYRCASSSKPVETQYFGPGTRLLVL.

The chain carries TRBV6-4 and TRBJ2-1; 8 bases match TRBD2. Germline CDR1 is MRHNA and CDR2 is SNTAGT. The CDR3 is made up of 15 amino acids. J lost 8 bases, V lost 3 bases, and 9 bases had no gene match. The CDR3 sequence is CASSESTSERDEQFF. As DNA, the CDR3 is TGTGCCAGCAGTGAGTCGACTAGCGAACGCGATGAGCAGTTCTTC.

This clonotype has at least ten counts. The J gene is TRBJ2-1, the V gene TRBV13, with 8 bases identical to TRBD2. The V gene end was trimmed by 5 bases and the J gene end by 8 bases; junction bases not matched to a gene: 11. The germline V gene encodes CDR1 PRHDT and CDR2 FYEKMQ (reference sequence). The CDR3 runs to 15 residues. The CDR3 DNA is TGTGCCAGCAGCCCCGGGGGGGCGCGAGTCGATGAGCAGTTCTTC. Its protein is CASSPGGARVDEQFF.

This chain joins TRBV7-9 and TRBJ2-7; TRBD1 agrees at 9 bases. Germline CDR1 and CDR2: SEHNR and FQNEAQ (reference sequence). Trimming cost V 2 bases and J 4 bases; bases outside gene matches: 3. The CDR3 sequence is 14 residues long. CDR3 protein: CASSLPGQGYEQYF. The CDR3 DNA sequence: TGTGCCAGCAGCTTACCGGGACAGGGATACGAGCAGTACTTC.

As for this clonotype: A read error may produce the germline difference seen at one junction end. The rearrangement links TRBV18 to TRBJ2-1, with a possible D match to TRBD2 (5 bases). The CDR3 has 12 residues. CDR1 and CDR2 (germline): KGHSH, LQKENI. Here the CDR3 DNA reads TGTGCCAGCTCACTCGAGGTTGGGGAGCGGTTCTTC. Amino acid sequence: CASSLEVGERFF. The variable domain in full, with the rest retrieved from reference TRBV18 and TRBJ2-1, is NAGVMQNPRHLVRRRGQEARLRCSPMKGHSHVYWYRQLPEEGLKFMVYLQKENIIDESGMPKERFSAEFPKEGPSILRIQQVVRGDSAAYFCASSLEVGERFFGPGTRLTVL.

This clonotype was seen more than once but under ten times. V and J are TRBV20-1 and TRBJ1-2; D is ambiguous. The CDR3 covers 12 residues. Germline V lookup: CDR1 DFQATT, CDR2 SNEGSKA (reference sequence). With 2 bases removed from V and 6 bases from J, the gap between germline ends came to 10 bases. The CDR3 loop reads CSARPGDHGYTF. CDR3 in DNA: TGCAGTGCTAGACCCGGGGATCATGGCTACACCTTC.

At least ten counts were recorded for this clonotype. CDR3 DNA sequence: TGTGCCAGCAGCTTAGTCCCACAGGGGGCGATCACAGATACGCAGTATTTT. It codes for CASSLVPQGAITDTQYF. The chain joins TRBV7-6 to TRBJ2-3; 9 positions agree with TRBD1. The CDR3 is 17 residues long. Germline trimming cut 1 base from V and 2 bases from J; bases unmatched to any gene: 7. Germline V gene sequence: CDR1 SGHVS, CDR2 FNYEAQ.

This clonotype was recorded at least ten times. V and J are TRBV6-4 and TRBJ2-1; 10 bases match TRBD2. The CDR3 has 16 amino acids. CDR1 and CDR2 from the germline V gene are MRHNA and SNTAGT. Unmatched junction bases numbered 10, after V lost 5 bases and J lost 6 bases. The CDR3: CASSILAGGLVNEQFF. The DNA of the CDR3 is TGTGCCAGCAGTATTTTAGCGGGAGGACTAGTCAATGAGCAGTTCTTC.

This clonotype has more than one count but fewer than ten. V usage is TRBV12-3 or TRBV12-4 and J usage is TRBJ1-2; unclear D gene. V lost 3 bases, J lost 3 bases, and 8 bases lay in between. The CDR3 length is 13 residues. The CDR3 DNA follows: TGTGCCAGCAGTTTTTATCAAGACTATGGCTACACCTTC. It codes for CASSFYQDYGYTF.

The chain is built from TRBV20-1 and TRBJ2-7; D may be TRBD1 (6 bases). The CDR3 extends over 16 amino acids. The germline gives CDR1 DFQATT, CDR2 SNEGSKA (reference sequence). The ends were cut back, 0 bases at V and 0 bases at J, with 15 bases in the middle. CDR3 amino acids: CSARDRTGSASYEQYF. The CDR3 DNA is TGCAGTGCTAGAGATCGAACAGGGTCAGCCTCCTACGAGCAGTACTTC.

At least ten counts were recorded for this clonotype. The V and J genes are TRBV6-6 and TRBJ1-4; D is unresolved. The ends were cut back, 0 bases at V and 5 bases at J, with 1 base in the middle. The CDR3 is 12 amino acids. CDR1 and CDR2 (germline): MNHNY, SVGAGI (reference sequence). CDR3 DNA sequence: TGTGCCAGCAGTTACTCGAATGAAAAACTGTTTTTT. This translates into CASSYSNEKLFF.

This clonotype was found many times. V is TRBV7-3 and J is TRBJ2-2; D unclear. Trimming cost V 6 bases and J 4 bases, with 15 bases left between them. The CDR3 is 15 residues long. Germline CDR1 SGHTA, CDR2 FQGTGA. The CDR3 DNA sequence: TGTGCCAGCAGGTTTAGTTTGGCGAGCACCGGGGAGCTGTTTTTT. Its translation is CASRFSLASTGELFF.